Here is one TCR beta chain with its context. This entry belongs to a study of control samples from healthy donors and cancer patients. Germline V lookup: CDR1 LGHDT, CDR2 YNNKEL (reference sequence). The CDR3 sequence is 12 residues long. Trimming cost V 1 base and J 8 bases, with 6 bases left between them. The method was immunoSEQ multiplex PCR; TCRdb's version includes in-frame clones alone and lacks a portion of them. The data show some 100,000 clones, roughly 87% seen once. The chain carries TRBV3-1 (or the pseudogene TRBV3-2) and TRBJ1-5; D call uncertain. This TCR came from a woman in her forties or fifties in good health. Sequenced input: blood. This chain's CDR3 is CASSQGWEPQHF. CDR3 coding DNA: TGTGCCAGCAGCCAAGGGTGGGAGCCCCAGCATTTT.